Sequencing of this T cell receptor (beta chain) was carried out in a study of cytomegalovirus exposure and HLA in healthy donors. Study-wide context: Findings of an earlier analysis included roughly 110 million unique TCR beta sequences from 200 million or so T cells. Some 85 million unique TCRs from HLA-typed donors were held in an early data release.

The V gene's germline CDR1 is SGHRS and CDR2 YFSETQ. The CDR3 sequence is 15 residues long. Trimming cost V 0 bases and J 5 bases, with 14 bases left between them. PCR was performed using 60 Vbeta and 13 Jbeta primers. This table comes from immunoSEQ multiplex PCR, and its TCRdb copy is limited to in-frame clones, with some not included. The data contain about 100,000 clones, around three quarters of them seen just once; the ten biggest clones take up roughly 4%. The table lists this clone with a count of one. This receptor was obtained from a female donor in good health and CMV-seropositive. The sample taken for sequencing was PBMCs. The gene calls are TRBV5-1 and TRBJ1-1; tentative D call: TRBD1 (5 bases). The chain's CDR3 is CASSLDVPDRTEAFF. The CDR3 DNA sequence: TGCGCCAGCAGCTTGGACGTCCCAGACAGAACTGAAGCTTTCTTT.